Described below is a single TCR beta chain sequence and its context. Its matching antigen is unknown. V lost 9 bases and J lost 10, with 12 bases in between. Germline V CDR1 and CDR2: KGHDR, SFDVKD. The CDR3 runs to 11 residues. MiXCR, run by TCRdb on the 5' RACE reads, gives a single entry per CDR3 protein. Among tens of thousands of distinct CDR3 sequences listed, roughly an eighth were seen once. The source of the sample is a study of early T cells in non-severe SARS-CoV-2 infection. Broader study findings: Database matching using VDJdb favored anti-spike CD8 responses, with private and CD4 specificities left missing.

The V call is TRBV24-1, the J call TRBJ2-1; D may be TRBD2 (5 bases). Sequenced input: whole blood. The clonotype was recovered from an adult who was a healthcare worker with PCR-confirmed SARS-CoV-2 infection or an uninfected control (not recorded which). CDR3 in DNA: TGTGCCACCGATAGCTCGGGGGAGCAGTTCTTC. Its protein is CATDSSGEQFF.